This passage covers 10 T cell receptor beta chains from one sample sequenced in a study of cytomegalovirus exposure and HLA in healthy donors (dated by TCRdb to about 2017). The receptor library was made with the immunoSEQ multiplex PCR assay. A mixture of 60 forward primers for TCR Vbeta segments and 13 reverse primers for TCR Jbeta segments was used in the multiplex PCR. TCRdb re-hosts the immuneACCESS table, in-frame sequences only. Its copies lack some clones; in the studies checked, an unresolved V gene accounts for under half of them, and the cause for the rest is not known. Counted in this sample were about 240,000 clones; 78% of them appeared once. About 0.45% of the sample rests with the top ten. Sample: PBMCs. The source is a boy younger than 18 in good health and CMV-seronegative.

This chain joins TRBV29-1 and TRBJ2-3, with a possible D match to TRBD1 (7 bases). The CDR3 is 13 amino acids. V was pared by 6 bases and J by 5 bases, with 15 bases between. Germline V gene lookup returns CDR1 SQVTM and CDR2 ANQGSEA. The CDR3 DNA follows: TGCAGCGTGCCACCCCAGGGGGGAGATACGCAGTATTTT. Amino acids: CSVPPQGGDTQYF.

This rearrangement joins TRBV6-5 to TRBJ1-6; TRBD1 matches at 9 bases. Trimming cost V 8 bases and J 7 bases; bases outside gene matches: 3. Germline loops: CDR1 MNHEY, CDR2 SVGAGI. The CDR3 has 13 amino acids. The CDR3 reads CASGTGWNSPLHF. For the CDR3, the DNA is TGTGCCAGCGGGACAGGGTGGAATTCACCCCTCCACTTT.

This clone was seen a single time. V and J are TRBV7-2 and TRBJ2-2; D not certain. Looked up from germline, CDR1 is SGHTA and CDR2 is FQGNSA. V lost 5 bases and J 3 bases, leaving 4 bases between the germline ends. The CDR3 is 12 residues long. The chain's CDR3 is CASSPYTGELFF. CDR3 bases: TGTGCCAGCAGCCCGTACACCGGGGAGCTGTTTTTT.

This clone was recorded a few times. The J gene is TRBJ1-2, the V gene TRBV4-1; 8 bases are a match to TRBD1. The CDR3 length is 15 residues. Germline V gene sequence: CDR1 MGHRA, CDR2 YSYEKL. Losses at the gene ends were 4 bases for V and 4 bases for J; bases not matched to a gene: 8. The CDR3 nucleotides are TGCGCCAGCAGCCCGCTACAGGGGGGGATCTATGGCTACACCTTC. Its translation: CASSPLQGGIYGYTF.

This clone has only one observation. The gene calls are TRBV11-3 and TRBJ1-1; 7 bases fit TRBD1. This CDR3 has 17 residues. Germline V lookup: CDR1 SGHNT, CDR2 YENEEA. V shed 2 bases and J 1 base; nucleotides not matched to a gene: 10. The CDR3: CASSLPLSQGTNTEAFF. The CDR3 nucleotides are TGTGCCAGCAGCTTACCTCTATCACAGGGGACGAACACTGAAGCTTTCTTT.

The chain links TRBV29-1 to TRBJ1-3; 12 bases map to TRBD1. The CDR3 length is 15 residues. The V gene's germline CDR1 is SQVTM and CDR2 ANQGSEA. J was trimmed by 7 bases and V by 2 bases; bases with no gene match: 6. The DNA for the CDR3 is TGCAGCGTTGAAACGGGACAGGGGGCGCCGAACACCATATATTTT. Translation: CSVETGQGAPNTIYF.

This clone was recorded once. The chain employs TRBV6-5 and TRBJ1-1; D gene unclear. Germline CDR1 MNHEY, CDR2 SVGAGI. CDR3 size: 13 residues. V lost 10 bases to trimming and J lost 3 bases, with 15 bases between them. The CDR3 region has the DNA TGTGCCATTTATCCCCGGGGATACACTGAAGCTTTCTTT. Its protein product is CAIYPRGYTEAFF.

The rearrangement joins TRBV19 to TRBJ1-5; D is ambiguous. Trimming shortened V by 8 bases and J by 2 bases, and 19 bases separated the two germline ends. This CDR3 comprises 16 residues. CDR1 is LNHDA and CDR2 is SQIVND in the germline V gene (reference sequence). The CDR3 DNA reads as TGTGCCAGTGGCCAAGGGAGGGCGTGGGGCAATCAGCCCCAGCATTTT. Amino acids: CASGQGRAWGNQPQHF. The full variable domain, in which reference TRBV19 and TRBJ1-5 provide the parts outside the CDR3, is DGGITQSPKYLFRKEGQNVTLSCEQNLNHDAMYWYRQDPGQGLRLIYYSQIVNDFQKGDIAEGYSVSREKKESFPLTVTSAQKNPTAFYLCASGQGRAWGNQPQHFGDGTRLSIL.

On this clone itself: The sample has other DNA sequences that encode this CDR3 too. The V and J genes are TRBV5-4 and TRBJ2-5; D is unclear. The CDR3 runs to 11 residues. Trimming shortened V by 5 bases and J by 1 base, and 3 bases separated the two germline ends. Germline V gene sequence: CDR1 SGHNT, CDR2 YYREEE (reference sequence). CDR3 amino acids: CASSLQETQYF. In DNA, the CDR3 is TGTGCCAGCAGTCTCCAAGAGACCCAGTACTTC.

The chain recombines TRBV11-2 with TRBJ1-4; no definite D call. Germline loops: CDR1 SGHAT, CDR2 FQNNGV. V was shortened by 8 bases and J by 5 bases, with 12 bases between the two germline ends. This CDR3 has 13 residues. Here the CDR3 reads CASHNYGNEKLFF. The CDR3 DNA sequence: TGTGCCAGCCACAACTACGGAAATGAAAAACTGTTTTTT.